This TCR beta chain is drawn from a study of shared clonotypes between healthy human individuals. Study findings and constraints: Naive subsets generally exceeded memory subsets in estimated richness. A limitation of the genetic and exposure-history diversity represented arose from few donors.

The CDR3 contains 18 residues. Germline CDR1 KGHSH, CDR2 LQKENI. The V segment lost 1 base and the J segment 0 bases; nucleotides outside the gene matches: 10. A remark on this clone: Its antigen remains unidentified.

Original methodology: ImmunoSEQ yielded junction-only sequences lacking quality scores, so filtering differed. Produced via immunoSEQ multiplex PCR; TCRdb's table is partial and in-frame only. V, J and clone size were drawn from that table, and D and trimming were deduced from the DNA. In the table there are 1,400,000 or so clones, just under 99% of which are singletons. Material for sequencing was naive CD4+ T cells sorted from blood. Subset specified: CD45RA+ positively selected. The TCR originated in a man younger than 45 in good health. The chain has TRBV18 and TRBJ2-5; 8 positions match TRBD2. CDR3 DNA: TGTGCCAGCTCACCACTTCAGAAAGCGGGAGTCCACCAAGAGACCCAGTACTTC. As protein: CASSPLQKAGVHQETQYF.